These 18 T cell receptor beta chains originate from one sample sequenced in a study of blood T cell repertoires in COVID-19. Assay used: immunoSEQ multiplex PCR; TCRdb lists only in-frame clones, some missing. The sample holds about 200,000 clones; 60% to 85% are singletons and the top ten take around 6%. Sequenced: peripheral blood. The receptor source for this set is a woman between 65 and 79 years old with acute or convalescent COVID-19.

This chain joins TRBV6-1 and TRBJ1-2, with D maybe TRBD1 (5 bases). Per the germline V gene, CDR1 is MNHNS and CDR2 is SASEGT. The V and J ends lost 0 bases and 4 bases respectively, with 12 bases between them. The CDR3 runs to 15 residues. The DNA of the CDR3 is TGTGCCAGCAGTGAAGCGGGATCAGGGCGCTATGGCTACACCTTC. Protein sequence: CASSEAGSGRYGYTF.

At least ten counts were recorded for this clone. The chain employs TRBV7-9 and TRBJ2-2, with TRBD1 identical over 7 bases. Trimming cost V 1 base and J 6 bases; bases outside gene matches: 5. The CDR3 totals 15 residues. Germline values: CDR1 SEHNR, CDR2 FQNEAQ (reference sequence). CDR3 bases: TGTGCCAGCAGCTTAGAGACAGGGATCGCCGGGGAGCTGTTTTTT. Encoded protein: CASSLETGIAGELFF.

This clone has more than one count but fewer than ten. The sample carries other DNA sequences with the same CDR3. The chain employs TRBV9 and TRBJ1-1; TRBD1 agrees at 7 bases. The V and J ends lost 0 bases and 5 bases, in that order; junction bases with no gene match: 1. The CDR3 contains 13 residues. Germline CDR1 and CDR2: SGDLS and YYNGEE. The CDR3 bases are TGTGCCAGCAGCGTAGAACAGGGGACTGAAGCTTTCTTT. Translated: CASSVEQGTEAFF.

This chain links TRBV10-3 with TRBJ1-4; tentative D call: TRBD1 (6 bases). Trimming removed 4 bases from V and 0 bases from J, with 6 bases in between. From germline, CDR1 is ENHRY and CDR2 SYGVKD. This CDR3 comprises 14 residues. The CDR3 coding sequence is TGTGCCATCAGTGGGACAGCAACTAATGAAAAACTGTTTTTT. Translation gives CAISGTATNEKLFF.

This rearrangement joins TRBV5-1 to TRBJ2-7, with 8 positions matching TRBD2. This CDR3 region has 15 residues. Germline CDR1 is SGHRS and CDR2 is YFSETQ. Trimming cost V 0 bases and J 2 bases; bases outside gene matches: 4. CDR3 nucleotide sequence: TGCGCCAGCAGCTTGGGACTAGCGATTCCCTACGAGCAGTACTTC. It yields the protein CASSLGLAIPYEQYF. Looking up the rest from reference TRBV5-1 and TRBJ2-7 gives the full variable domain: KAGVTQTPRYLIKTRGQQVTLSCSPISGHRSVSWYQQTPGQGLQFLFEYFSETQRNKGNFPGRFSGRQFSNSRSEMNVSTLELGDSALYLCASSLGLAIPYEQYFGPGTRLTVT.

The chain recombines TRBV3-1 (or the pseudogene TRBV3-2) with TRBJ2-2; 9 bases align to TRBD1. Trimming took 1 base from V and 7 from J; bases not matched to a gene: 4. The CDR3 loop spans 15 amino acids. Germline-derived CDR1 and CDR2 are LGHDT and YNNKEL (reference sequence). This CDR3 is CASSQGQGGVGELFF. CDR3 DNA: TGTGCCAGCAGCCAAGGACAGGGGGGGGTCGGGGAGCTGTTTTTT.

This clone occurred a few times. The chain joins TRBV7-9 to TRBJ2-3; TRBD1 aligns across 9 bases. V lost 11 bases to trimming and J lost 2 bases; unmatched junction nucleotides: 11. The CDR3 covers 15 residues. Germline CDR1 reads SEHNR; CDR2 reads FQNEAQ (reference sequence). The DNA for the CDR3 is TGTGCCGCCAAGGACAGGGGCTTGGACACAGATACGCAGTATTTT. Its translation: CAAKDRGLDTDTQYF.

The rearrangement joins TRBV4-2 to TRBJ2-1; 8 nucleotides match TRBD2. Germline loops: CDR1 LGHNA, CDR2 YNFKEQ. The V and J ends lost 2 bases and 8 bases, in that order; junction bases with no gene match: 5. The CDR3 sequence is 14 residues long. CDR3 loop: CASSQIAGKDEQFF. CDR3 DNA: TGTGCCAGCAGCCAAATAGCGGGAAAGGATGAGCAGTTCTTC.

This CDR3 reads CASSRASGLAEHSGANVLTF. CDR3 nucleotide sequence: TGTGCCAGCTCACGCGCCTCCGGACTAGCGGAACACTCTGGGGCCAACGTCCTGACTTTC. This chain joins TRBV18 and TRBJ2-6; TRBD2 aligns across 10 bases. Losses at the gene ends were 4 bases for V and 0 bases for J; bases not matched to a gene: 12. This CDR3 is built from 20 residues. Germline V gene lookup returns CDR1 KGHSH and CDR2 LQKENI.

The chain is built from TRBV5-4 and TRBJ1-2, with a possible D match to TRBD1 (6 bases). This CDR3 comprises 15 residues. Germline lookup yields CDR1 SGHNT and CDR2 YYREEE (reference sequence). V lost 0 bases to trimming and J lost 4 bases, with 13 bases between them. CDR3 DNA sequence: TGTGCCAGCAGCTTGGGGCAGGGGAAGATCTATGGCTACACCTTC. It yields the protein CASSLGQGKIYGYTF.

The chain is built from TRBV27 and TRBJ2-1; D ambiguous. Germline V gene data show CDR1 as MNHEY and CDR2 as SMNVEV (reference sequence). With 3 bases removed from V and 10 bases from J, the gap between germline ends came to 7 bases. The CDR3 length is 11 residues. The CDR3 DNA follows: TGTGCCAGCAGTTTCGACACGGAGCAGTTCTTC. Translation gives CASSFDTEQFF.

The rearrangement joins TRBV28 to TRBJ1-6, with a tentative D call TRBD1 (5 bases). The CDR3 loop spans 14 amino acids. V was trimmed by 6 bases and J by 10 bases, leaving 16 bases between them. The germline gives CDR1 MDHEN, CDR2 SYDVKM. As DNA, the CDR3 is TGTGCCAGCAGCCCTGGGGGGGTAGGCTCACCCCTCCACTTT. Its translation: CASSPGGVGSPLHF.

The chain recombines TRBV20-1 with TRBJ1-6; tentatively, D is TRBD1 (5 bases). The CDR3 contains 13 residues. V gave up 3 bases and J gave up 10 bases, with 13 bases separating them. Germline V gene data show CDR1 as DFQATT and CDR2 as SNEGSKA (reference sequence). The CDR3 sequence: CSASELTGSPLHF. The CDR3 DNA follows: TGCAGTGCTAGTGAGCTTACAGGCTCACCCCTCCACTTT.

This clone was seen more than once but under ten times. This chain links TRBV5-5 with TRBJ1-2; possibly TRBD1 for D (5 bases). CDR3 size: 13 residues. The germline gives CDR1 SGHKS, CDR2 YYEKEE (reference sequence). V lost 1 base and J 4 bases, leaving 8 bases between the germline ends. CDR3 DNA: TGTGCCAGCAGCTTGTTGGGGGGCTATGGCTACACCTTC. Translating gives CASSLLGGYGYTF.

CDR3 DNA sequence: TGTGCCAGCAGGTTCCTCAGGGCAGGGAAAAAGGGCGAGCAGTACTTC. Protein sequence: CASRFLRAGKKGEQYF. The chain joins TRBV27 to TRBJ2-7, with D perhaps matching TRBD1 (5 bases). Germline-derived CDR1 and CDR2 are MNHEY and SMNVEV (reference sequence). CDR3 length: 16 amino acids. The V gene lost 6 bases and the J gene lost 6 bases, with 24 bases spanning the gap.

The chain links TRBV3-1 (or the pseudogene TRBV3-2) to TRBJ2-5; 7 positions agree with TRBD2. The CDR3 runs to 12 residues. The V segment lost 3 bases and the J segment 7 bases; nucleotides outside the gene matches: 2. Germline CDR1 and CDR2: LGHDT and YNNKEL (reference sequence). CDR3 protein: CASSQGEGTQYF. CDR3 coding DNA: TGTGCCAGCAGCCAGGGGGAGGGGACCCAGTACTTC.

The chain recombines TRBV5-8 with TRBJ1-1; D gene ambiguous. The germline V gene encodes CDR1 SGHTS and CDR2 YDEGEE. The CDR3 covers 14 residues. The ends were cut back, 3 bases at V and 3 bases at J, with 12 bases in the middle. CDR3 sequence (DNA): TGTGCCAGCAGCTGGTCTGACTACCACACTGAAGCTTTCTTT. Translation: CASSWSDYHTEAFF.

The V gene is TRBV28, the J gene TRBJ1-2; no definite D call. Looked up from germline, CDR1 is MDHEN and CDR2 is SYDVKM. V lost 3 bases to trimming and J lost 8 bases, with 10 bases between them. The CDR3 is made up of 12 amino acids. CDR3 protein: CASSFGSLGYTF. CDR3 DNA: TGTGCCAGCAGTTTCGGGAGTTTAGGCTACACCTTC.